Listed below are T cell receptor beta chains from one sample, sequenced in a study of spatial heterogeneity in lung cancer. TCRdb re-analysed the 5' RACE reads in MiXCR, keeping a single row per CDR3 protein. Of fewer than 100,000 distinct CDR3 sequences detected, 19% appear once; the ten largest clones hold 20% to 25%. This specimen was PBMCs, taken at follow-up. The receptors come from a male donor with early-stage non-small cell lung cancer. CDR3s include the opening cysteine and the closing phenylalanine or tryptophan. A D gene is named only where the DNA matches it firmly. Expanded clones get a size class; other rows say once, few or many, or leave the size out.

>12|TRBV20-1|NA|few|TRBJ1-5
TGCAGTGCCACCCTCGGTAGTCAGCCCCAGCATTTT
CSATLGSQPQHF
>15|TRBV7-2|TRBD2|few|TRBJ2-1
TGTGCCAGCAGCACCCGGGAGGGCCTGGTCAATGAGCAGTTCTTC
CASSTREGLVNEQFF
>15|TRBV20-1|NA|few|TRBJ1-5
TGCAGTGCTAGGCCCCAGGGTGGTAGCAATCAGCCCCAGCATTTT
CSARPQGGSNQPQHF
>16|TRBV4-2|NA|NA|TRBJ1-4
TGTGCCAGCAGCCTCAATTCCAGGGCAACTAATGAAAAACTGTTTTTT
CASSLNSRATNEKLFF
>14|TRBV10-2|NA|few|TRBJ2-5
TGCGCCAGCAGTGGCGGAAGAAACCAAGAGACCCAGTACTTC
CASSGGRNQETQYF
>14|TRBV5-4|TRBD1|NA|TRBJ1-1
TGTGCCAGCAGCTTTGACAGGGGGTCCACTGAAGCTTTCTTT
CASSFDRGSTEAFF
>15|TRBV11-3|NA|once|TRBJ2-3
TGTGCCAGCAGCCTTTCTCAGGGGTACACAGATACGCAGTATTTT
CASSLSQGYTDTQYF
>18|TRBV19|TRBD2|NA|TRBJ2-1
TGTGCCAGTAGTATAAGGGGACTAGCGCTGAGCTCCTACAATGAGCAGTTCTTC
CASSIRGLALSSYNEQFF
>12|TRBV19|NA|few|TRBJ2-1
TGTGCCAGTAGTATCGTCTGGAATGAGCAGTTCTTC
CASSIVWNEQFF
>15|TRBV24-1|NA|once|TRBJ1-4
TGTGCCACCAGTGATCCCAGGGCGAGGGATGAAAAACTGTTTTTT
CATSDPRARDEKLFF
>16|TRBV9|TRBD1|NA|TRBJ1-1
TGTGCCAGCAGCGTCGGGACAGGGGGATTGGGCACTGAAGCTTTCTTT
CASSVGTGGLGTEAFF
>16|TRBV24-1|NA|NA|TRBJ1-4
TGTGCCACCAGTGCCTCATCCCGGACCGGGGACGAAAAACTGTTTTTT
CATSASSRTGDEKLFF
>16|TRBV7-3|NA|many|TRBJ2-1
TGTGCCAGCAGCTTGGGGACGCACCCCGGATACAATGAGCAGTTCTTC
CASSLGTHPGYNEQFF
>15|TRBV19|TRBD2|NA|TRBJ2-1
TGTGCCAGTAGCCTAATGTCCGGGACTAGGTATGAGCAGTTCTTC
CASSLMSGTRYEQFF
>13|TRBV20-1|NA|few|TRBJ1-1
TGCAGTGCTAGAGCACAGGGGAACACTGAAGCTTTCTTT
CSARAQGNTEAFF
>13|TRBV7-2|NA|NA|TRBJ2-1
TGTGCCAGCAGCTTACCTAGCAGAAATGAGCAGTTCTTC
CASSLPSRNEQFF
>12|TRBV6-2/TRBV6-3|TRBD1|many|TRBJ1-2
TGTGCCAGCAGTCCCGGAGGGGGCGGCTACACCTTC
CASSPGGGGYTF
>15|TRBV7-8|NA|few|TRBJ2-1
TGTGCCAGCGCAGTAGAATCCGACTCCTACAATGAGCAGTTCTTC
CASAVESDSYNEQFF
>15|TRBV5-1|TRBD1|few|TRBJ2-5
TGCGCCAGCAGCGGTGGACAGGGGGTGATTGAGACCCAGTACTTC
CASSGGQGVIETQYF
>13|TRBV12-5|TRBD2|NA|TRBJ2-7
TGTGCTAGTGGGACTAGCGGGGCCTACGAGCAGTACTTC
CASGTSGAYEQYF
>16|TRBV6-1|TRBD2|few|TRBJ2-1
TGTGCCAGCAGTGAACTCGGAGGACTAGTGTACAATGAGCAGTTCTTC
CASSELGGLVYNEQFF
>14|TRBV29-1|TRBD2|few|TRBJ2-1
TGCAGCGGCTCCCGAGCGGGGGGATACAATGAGCAGTTCTTC
CSGSRAGGYNEQFF
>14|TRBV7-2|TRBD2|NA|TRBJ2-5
TGTGCCAGCAGTAAAAGTACGGGGGGTGAGACCCAGTACTTC
CASSKSTGGETQYF
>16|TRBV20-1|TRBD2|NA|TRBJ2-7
TGCAGTGCTAGAGGTGGGACTAGCGGTGACTCCTACGAGCAGTACTTC
CSARGGTSGDSYEQYF
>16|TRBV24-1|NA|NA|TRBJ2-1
TGTGCCACCAGTGATCCTTCGGTAAGCCACTACAATGAGCAGTTCTTC
CATSDPSVSHYNEQFF
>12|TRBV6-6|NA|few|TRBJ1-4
TGTGCCAGCGGGCAGGGAGGAGAAAAACTGTTTTTT
CASGQGGEKLFF
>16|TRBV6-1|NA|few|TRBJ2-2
TGTGCCAGCAGTGAAGACGGTCGGCTAAACACCGGGGAGCTGTTTTTT
CASSEDGRLNTGELFF
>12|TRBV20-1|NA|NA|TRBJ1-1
TGCAGTGCCCCCGCCGATGGGGGGCGGAAAGTCTTT
CSAPADGGRKVF
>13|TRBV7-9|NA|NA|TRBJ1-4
TGTGCCAGCAGCTTAGCGGGTAATGAAAAACTGTTTTTT
CASSLAGNEKLFF
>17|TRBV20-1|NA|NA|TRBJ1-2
TGCAGTGCACATGGGGTTTCGGGCACACCGACAAACTATGGCTACACCTTC
CSAHGVSGTPTNYGYTF
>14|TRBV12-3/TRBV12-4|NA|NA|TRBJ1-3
TGTGCCAGCAGCCCGGCCGGTTTCGGAAACACCATATATTTT
CASSPAGFGNTIYF
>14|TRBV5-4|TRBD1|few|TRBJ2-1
TGTGCCAGCAGCCTCGGGACAGACTTTCTCGGGCAGTTCTTC
CASSLGTDFLGQFF
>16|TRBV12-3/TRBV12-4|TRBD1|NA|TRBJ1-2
TGTGCCAGCAGTTTATCAGGACAGGGCCCACTCTATGGCTACACCTTC
CASSLSGQGPLYGYTF
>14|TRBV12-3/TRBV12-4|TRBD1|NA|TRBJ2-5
TGTGCCAGCAGTTTAGACAGGGGAGAAGAGACCCAGTACTTC
CASSLDRGEETQYF
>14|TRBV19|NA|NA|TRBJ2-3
TGTGCCAGTAGTTCGGGACGTATCACAGATACGCAGTATTTT
CASSSGRITDTQYF
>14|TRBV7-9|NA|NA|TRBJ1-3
TGTGCCAGCAGCTTAGCAGGCTCTGGAAACACCATATATTTT
CASSLAGSGNTIYF
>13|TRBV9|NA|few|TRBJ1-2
TGTGCCAGCAGCGTAGACCGGCAGTATGGCTACACCTTC
CASSVDRQYGYTF
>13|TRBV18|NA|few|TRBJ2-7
TGTGCCAGCTCAGAGGCGCAGGGGTTCGAGCAGTACTTC
CASSEAQGFEQYF
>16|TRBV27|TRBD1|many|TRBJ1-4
TGTGCCAGCAGTTTATCGATAGGGGGCGACGGTGAAAAACTGTTTTTT
CASSLSIGGDGEKLFF
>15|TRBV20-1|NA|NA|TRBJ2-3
TGCAGTGCTGTCGTCGGTAGCGATAGCACAGATACGCAGTATTTT
CSAVVGSDSTDTQYF
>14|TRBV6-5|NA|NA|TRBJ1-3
TGTGCCAGCACACCTACCTTCTCTGGAAACACCATATATTTT
CASTPTFSGNTIYF
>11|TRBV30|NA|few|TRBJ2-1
TGTGCCTGGTCGGACCCAGATGAGCAGTTCTTC
CAWSDPDEQFF
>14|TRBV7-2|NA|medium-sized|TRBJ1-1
TGTGCCAGCAGCTTAGGGGGAACAGCGGCGAAAGCTTTCTTT
CASSLGGTAAKAFF
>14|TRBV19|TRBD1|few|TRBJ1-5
TGTGCCAGCGAGGACAGGCTCCTCAATCAGCCCCAGCATTTT
CASEDRLLNQPQHF
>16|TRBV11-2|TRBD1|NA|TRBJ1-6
TGTGCCAGCAGTCTAGAGGGACAGGGGAAAGTATTCACCCTCCACTTT
CASSLEGQGKVFTLHF
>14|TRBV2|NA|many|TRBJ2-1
TGTGCCAGCAATTGGCTGACTAGTACGGATGAGCAGTTCTTC
CASNWLTSTDEQFF
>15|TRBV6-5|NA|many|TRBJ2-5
TGTGCCAGCAGTTATTCCGCAGGGGTTGGAGAGACCCAGTACTTC
CASSYSAGVGETQYF
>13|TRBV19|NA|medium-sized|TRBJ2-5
TGTGCCAGTGGGAAGTCGGTGACCGAGACCCAGTACTTC
CASGKSVTETQYF